This TCR beta chain derives from a study of control samples from healthy donors and cancer patients. Profiled with immunoSEQ multiplex PCR; TCRdb holds only in-frame clones, not every one. The table shows about 100,000 clones, with over 75% occurring only once. The CDR3 is 15 residues long. The J segment lost 4 bases and the V segment lost 7 bases, leaving 10 bases of the junction unmatched. The germline V gene has CDR1 SGHKS and CDR2 YYEKEE (reference sequence). The genes are TRBV5-5 and TRBJ1-4, with 7 bases identical to TRBD1. Sequencing was done on a sample of blood. The sequence came from a woman between 45 and 60 years old in good health. Written as DNA, the CDR3 is TGTGCCAGCGCATCCACGGGACAGTATAATGAAAAACTGTTTTTT. Translated, it gives CASASTGQYNEKLFF.